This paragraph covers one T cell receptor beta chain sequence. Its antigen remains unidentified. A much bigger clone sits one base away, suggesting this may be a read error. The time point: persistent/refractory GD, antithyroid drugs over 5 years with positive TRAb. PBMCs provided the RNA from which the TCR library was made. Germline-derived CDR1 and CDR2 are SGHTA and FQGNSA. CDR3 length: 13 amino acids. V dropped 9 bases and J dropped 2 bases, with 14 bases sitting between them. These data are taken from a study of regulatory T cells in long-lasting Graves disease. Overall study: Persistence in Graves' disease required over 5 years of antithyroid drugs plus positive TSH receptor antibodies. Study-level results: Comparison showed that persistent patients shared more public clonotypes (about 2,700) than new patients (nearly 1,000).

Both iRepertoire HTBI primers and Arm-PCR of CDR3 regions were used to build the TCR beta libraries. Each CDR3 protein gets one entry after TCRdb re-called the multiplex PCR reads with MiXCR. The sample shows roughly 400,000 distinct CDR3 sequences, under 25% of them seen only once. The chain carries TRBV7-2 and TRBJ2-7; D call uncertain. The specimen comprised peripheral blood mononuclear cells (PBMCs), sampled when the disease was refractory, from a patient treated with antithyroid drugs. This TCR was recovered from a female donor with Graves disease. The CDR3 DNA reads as TGTGCCAGTGGCGCCGGTTTCGCCTACGAGCAGTACTTC. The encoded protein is CASGAGFAYEQYF.